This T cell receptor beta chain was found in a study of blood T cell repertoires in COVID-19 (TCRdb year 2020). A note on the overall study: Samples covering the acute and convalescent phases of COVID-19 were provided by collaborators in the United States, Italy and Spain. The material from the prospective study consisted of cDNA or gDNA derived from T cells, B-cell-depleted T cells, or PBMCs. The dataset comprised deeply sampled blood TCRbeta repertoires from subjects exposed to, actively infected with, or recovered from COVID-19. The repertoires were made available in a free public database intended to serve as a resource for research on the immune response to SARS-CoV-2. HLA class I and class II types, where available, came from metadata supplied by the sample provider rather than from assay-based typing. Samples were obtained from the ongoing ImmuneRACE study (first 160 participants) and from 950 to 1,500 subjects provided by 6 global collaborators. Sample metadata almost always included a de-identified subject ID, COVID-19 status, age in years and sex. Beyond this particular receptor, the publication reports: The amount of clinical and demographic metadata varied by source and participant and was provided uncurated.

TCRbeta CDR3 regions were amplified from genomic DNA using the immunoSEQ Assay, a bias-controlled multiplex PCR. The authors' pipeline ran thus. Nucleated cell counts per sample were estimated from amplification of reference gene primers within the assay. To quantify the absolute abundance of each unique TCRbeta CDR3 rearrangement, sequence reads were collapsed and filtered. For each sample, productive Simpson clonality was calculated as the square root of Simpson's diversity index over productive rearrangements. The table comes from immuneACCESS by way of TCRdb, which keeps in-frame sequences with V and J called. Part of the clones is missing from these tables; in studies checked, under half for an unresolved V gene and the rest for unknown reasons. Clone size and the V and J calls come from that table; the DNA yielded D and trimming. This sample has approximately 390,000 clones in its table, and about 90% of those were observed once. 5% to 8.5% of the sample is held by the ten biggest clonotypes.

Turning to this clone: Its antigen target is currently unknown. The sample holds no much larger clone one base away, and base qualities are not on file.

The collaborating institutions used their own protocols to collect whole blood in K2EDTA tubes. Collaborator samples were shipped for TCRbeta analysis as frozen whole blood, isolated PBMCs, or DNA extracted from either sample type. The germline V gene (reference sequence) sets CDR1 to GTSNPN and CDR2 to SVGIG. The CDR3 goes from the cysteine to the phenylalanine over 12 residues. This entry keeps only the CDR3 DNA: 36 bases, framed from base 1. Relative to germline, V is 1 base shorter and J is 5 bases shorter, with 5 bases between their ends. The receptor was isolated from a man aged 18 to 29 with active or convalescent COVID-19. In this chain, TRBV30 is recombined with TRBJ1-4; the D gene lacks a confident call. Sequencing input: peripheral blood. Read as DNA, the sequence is TGTGCCTGGAGTGCGGGGAATGAAAAACTGTTTTTT. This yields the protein CAWSAGNEKLFF.